The clone carrying this TCR beta chain was counted only a few times. The antigen remains unidentified. TCRdb passed the reads through MiXCR, listing each CDR3 protein once. The data contain about 330,000 distinct CDR3 sequences, just under 35% of them singletons. The data derive from a study of T cell repertoires in cytomegalovirus infection. About the study: As its CMV epitopes, the study selected recently identified HLA-C-restricted and well-studied HLA-B-restricted targets. TCR beta signatures that were public indicated CMV infection and matching HLA type. Study results and limitations: In two of eight donors, the top clonotype was HLA-C-restricted CMV-specific. Cumulative frequency of public TCR beta families picked out carriers of CMV plus the relevant HLA.

Germline CDR1 SGHTA, CDR2 FQGNSA. There are 20 residues in the CDR3. The J segment lost 5 bases and the V segment lost 1 base, leaving 16 bases of the junction unmatched. The clonotype comes from a human donor in good health (CMV status not recorded). Some clones in this sample may be carry-over from other donors' samples. Sequenced material: cultured PBMCs, taken from culture after CMV antigen stimulation. The chain carries TRBV7-2 and TRBJ2-1, with TRBD1 matching 11 bases. The CDR3: CASSLVDRGRGPYLNNEQFF. In nucleotides, the CDR3 is TGTGCCAGCAGCTTAGTGGACAGGGGGCGAGGTCCGTATCTGAACAATGAGCAGTTCTTC. The whole variable domain, remainder taken from reference TRBV7-2 and TRBJ2-1, is GAGVSQSPSNKVTEKGKDVELRCDPISGHTALYWYRQSLGQGLEFLIYFQGNSAPDKSGLPSDRFSAERTGGSVSTLTIQRTQQEDSAVYLCASSLVDRGRGPYLNNEQFFGPGTRLTVL.